Sequencing of this TCR beta chain was carried out in a study of regulatory T cells in long-lasting Graves disease. To make TCR beta libraries, researchers used iRepertoire HTBI primers and Arm-PCR of CDR3 regions. TCRdb fed the multiplex PCR reads into MiXCR, producing one record per CDR3 protein. The table has roughly 700,000 distinct CDR3 sequences, around 32% seen once; the top ten hold 35% to 55%. This clonotype was picked up a small number of times. The time point here: persistent/refractory GD, antithyroid drugs over 5 years with positive TRAb. The TCR library used RNA extracted from PBMCs. This CDR3 is 11 amino acids long. Per the germline V gene, CDR1 is SQVTM and CDR2 is ANQGSEA.

The chain combines TRBV29-1 with TRBJ1-4; TRBD1 matches at 7 bases. The starting material was peripheral blood mononuclear cells (PBMCs), obtained when the disease was refractory, from a patient treated with antithyroid drugs. The sequence derives from a female donor with Graves disease. In DNA form, the CDR3 reads TGCTCCGGGACAGTCTATGAAAAACTGTTTTTT. Amino acids: CSGTVYEKLFF. Variable domain in full (rest from reference TRBV29-1 and TRBJ1-4): SAVISQKPSRDICQRGTSLTIQCQVDSQVTMMFWYRQQPGQSLTLIATANQGSEATYESGFVIDKFPISRPNLTFSTLTVSNMSPEDSSIYLCSGTVYEKLFFGSGTQLSVL.